A single T cell receptor (beta chain) is shown here with its context. This receptor's antigen is unknown. No quality values exist for individual bases; no much larger clone is one base distant. This record belongs to a study of T cell repertoires in cytomegalovirus infection (dated by TCRdb to the late 2010s). Concerning the study at large: Alongside well-studied HLA-B-restricted epitopes, the peptide stimulations were aimed at recently identified HLA-C-restricted CMV epitopes, whose presentation resists viral immunomodulation. Donor HLA type was relevant to the analysis, because carriage of CMV infection together with the matching HLA type was indicated by public TCR beta signatures.

In the paper's terms, the treatment or condition label means: in vitro stimulation with specific CMV peptide epitopes to enrich CMV-specific T cells. Overall study results and their limits: In both this cohort and an independent roughly 400-donor cohort, the cumulative frequency of public TCR beta family members distinguished carriers of CMV infection plus the relevant HLA type. In the ex vivo response, HLA-C-restricted CMV-specific TCR beta clonotypes were dominant, and in two of eight donors the single most frequent clonotype came from this HLA-C-restricted group.

Per the germline V gene (reference sequence), DFQATT is the CDR1 and SNEGSKA is the CDR2. The CDR3 runs 16 residues from the cysteine to the phenylalanine. Of all the DNA, just the CDR3 is kept, 48 bases in frame from base 1. The V end gives up 3 bases and the J end 4 bases, leaving 5 bases in the junction not matched to a gene. Sequencing instrument: Illumina HiSeq 1500. The raw public data were reprocessed by TCRdb itself: fastp quality trimming at Q25, MiXCR clonotype calling, in-frame beta chains only. Rows are combined by CDR3 protein, so each entry shows the most common genes and DNA. Counted in this sample were hundreds of thousands of distinct CDR3 sequences; 25% to 35% of them appeared once. The leading ten clones occupy approximately 20% of the sample.

The chain links TRBV20-1 with TRBJ1-6; 11 bases in the junction line up with TRBD1. This clonotype was sampled from a human donor in good health (CMV status not recorded). Some clones in this sample may be carry-over from other donors' samples. The sample in question was cultured PBMCs, obtained from culture after CMV antigen stimulation. The nucleotide sequence reads as follows: TGCAGTGCTAGCCACGGGACAGGGGGTTATAATTCACCCCTCCACTTT. It encodes CSASHGTGGYNSPLHF.